This T cell receptor (beta chain) was sequenced for a study of T cell changes during pregnancy in multiple sclerosis. There are 14 residues in the CDR3. From germline, CDR1 is SGHAT and CDR2 FQNNGV. With V trimmed by 5 bases and J by 3 bases, 6 bases remained unmatched. Sequencing used immunoSEQ multiplex PCR; TCRdb keeps in-frame clones, though not all of them. Of 90,000 to 120,000 clones listed, about nine tenths are singletons. The sequence derives from a female donor in good health, enrolled as a control in a pregnancy study. Here the sequenced sample was peripheral blood, taken in the third trimester of pregnancy. V and J are TRBV11-2 and TRBJ1-1; 7 bases are a match to TRBD1. The CDR3 region is CASSLPGGDTEAFF. The CDR3 nucleotides read TGTGCCAGCAGCCTGCCAGGGGGTGACACTGAAGCTTTCTTT.